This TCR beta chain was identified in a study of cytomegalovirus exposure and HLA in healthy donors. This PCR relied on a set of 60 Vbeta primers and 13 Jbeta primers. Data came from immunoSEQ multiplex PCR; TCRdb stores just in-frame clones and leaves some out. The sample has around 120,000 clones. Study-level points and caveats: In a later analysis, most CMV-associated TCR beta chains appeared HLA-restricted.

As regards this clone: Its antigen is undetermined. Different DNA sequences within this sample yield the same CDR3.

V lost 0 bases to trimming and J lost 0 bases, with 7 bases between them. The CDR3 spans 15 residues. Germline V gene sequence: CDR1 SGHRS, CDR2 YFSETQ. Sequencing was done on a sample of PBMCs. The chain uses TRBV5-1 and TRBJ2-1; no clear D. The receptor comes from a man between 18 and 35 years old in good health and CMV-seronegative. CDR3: CASSLDSSSYNEQFF. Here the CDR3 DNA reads TGCGCCAGCAGCTTGGACTCATCCTCCTACAATGAGCAGTTCTTC.